A selection of T cell receptor beta chains follows, all from one sample in a study of identical twins. TCRdb processed the 5' RACE reads anew with MiXCR; each CDR3 protein has one entry. The sample lists just under 550,000 distinct CDR3 sequences, over 12% occurring once. The same specimen was also included in a second study, on yellow fever vaccine responses in identical twins.

The sequenced sample consisted of CD4+ T cells sorted from blood. The receptors were sampled from a woman under 30 in good health. CDR3s include the opening cysteine and the closing phenylalanine or tryptophan. A D gene is named only where the DNA matches it firmly. Clone size is not always given. Where it is, it says once, few, many or a class for expanded clones.

TGCGCCAGCAGCTTGTATTCGTCGGCAGGAGCCTACAATGAGCAGTTCTTC,CASSLYSSAGAYNEQFF,TRBJ2-1,TRBV5-1,.,.
TGTGCCAGCAGCCAATCTCTCGGACAGACCCATGAGCAGTTCTTC,CASSQSLGQTHEQFF,TRBJ2-1,TRBV3-1,few,.
TGTGCCAGCAGTATATCCCAGGGGAGCTACGAGCAGTACTTC,CASSISQGSYEQYF,TRBJ2-7,TRBV6-1,few,.
TGCAGCGTAGGGGGTAAGGGGTCGGCCCCCAATGAGCAGTTCTTC,CSVGGKGSAPNEQFF,TRBJ2-1,TRBV29-1,many,.
TGTGCCAGCAGCCAAGTAGTGGCAGGGGGCAATGAGCAGTTCTTC,CASSQVVAGGNEQFF,TRBJ2-1,TRBV3-1,few,TRBD1
TGTGCCAGCAGTTACTCGAGGTACTCTGGGGCCAACGTCCTGACTTTC,CASSYSRYSGANVLTF,TRBJ2-6,TRBV6-5,few,.
TGCGCCAGCAGCCAATCGGCTTTATACAATGAGCAGTTCTTC,CASSQSALYNEQFF,TRBJ2-1,TRBV4-1,.,.
TGCAGTGCAGACAGGGGTGAGACCCAGTACTTC,CSADRGETQYF,TRBJ2-5,TRBV20-1,few,TRBD1
TGTGCCAGCAGTGAGGCTAGCGGGGGGGCCGGTGAGCAGTTCTTC,CASSEASGGAGEQFF,TRBJ2-1,TRBV2,.,TRBD2
TGCGCCAGCAGCCAAGATGGGGGTTTTAATGAAAAACTGTTTTTT,CASSQDGGFNEKLFF,TRBJ1-4,TRBV4-1,few,.
TGTGCCAGTACCCCCCTTTTTCTAGCGGGAGGTCACGGGGAGCTGTTTTTT,CASTPLFLAGGHGELFF,TRBJ2-2,TRBV19,.,TRBD2
TGTGCCAGCAGCGTAGGGGCGGGAGGGCCGTACAATGAGCAGTTCTTC,CASSVGAGGPYNEQFF,TRBJ2-1,TRBV9,.,TRBD2
TGTGCCAGCAGTTTAGGGTCAGGTCGCAATCAGCCCCAGCATTTT,CASSLGSGRNQPQHF,TRBJ1-5,TRBV12-3/TRBV12-4,many,.
TGTGCCAGCAGTGATCCATCCGGGGAGCTGTTTTTT,CASSDPSGELFF,TRBJ2-2,TRBV6-6,few,.
TGCAGTGCTGAGAACAATGAGCAGTTCTTC,CSAENNEQFF,TRBJ2-1,TRBV20-1,few,.
TGTGCCAGCAGCCATCGGGGGAGGAACACTGAAGCTTTCTTT,CASSHRGRNTEAFF,TRBJ1-1,TRBV14,.,.
TGTGCCAGCAGCTTAGATCCAGCGTCCTACGAGCAGTACTTC,CASSLDPASYEQYF,TRBJ2-7,TRBV7-9,many,.
TGTGCCAGCAGCCCCATCCCTAGCGGACTTCCATTCCGGTACGAGCAGTACTTC,CASSPIPSGLPFRYEQYF,TRBJ2-7,TRBV5-5,.,TRBD2
TGTGCCAGCAGTTACTCGAGTTTCACTGAAGCTTTCTTT,CASSYSSFTEAFF,TRBJ1-1,TRBV6-5,few,.
TGTGCCAGCAGTTCGAGTTGGGGGGCCCTCATGAACACCGGGGAGCTGTTTTTT,CASSSSWGALMNTGELFF,TRBJ2-2,TRBV27,few,.
TGTGCCAGCAGCCCTCACGAAACTAGCGGGGGGCCCAATGAGCAGTTCTTC,CASSPHETSGGPNEQFF,TRBJ2-1,TRBV11-2,many,TRBD2
TGTGCCAGCAGCCTCCCTTACAGTGGAAACATTCAGTACTTC,CASSLPYSGNIQYF,TRBJ2-4,TRBV7-9,.,.
TGTGCCAGCTCACCACGAACCACTGAAGCTTTCTTT,CASSPRTTEAFF,TRBJ1-1,TRBV18,many,.
TGTGCTAGTGGTTTTCTTGATCGGGGCTACACCTTC,CASGFLDRGYTF,TRBJ1-2,TRBV12-5,few,.
TGTGCCACCAGTGATTTGTCGGGAGAGACATACAATGAGCAGTTCTTC,CATSDLSGETYNEQFF,TRBJ2-1,TRBV24-1,.,.
TGCAGTGCCGGTGACAGCCAAGGGTTGGAAGCTTTCTTT,CSAGDSQGLEAFF,TRBJ1-1,TRBV20-1,.,.
TGCGCCAGCAGCCAAGTGGCTAGCGAGAACATTCAGTACTTC,CASSQVASENIQYF,TRBJ2-4,TRBV4-1,.,.
TGTGCCAGCAGTCCCTCAGGGACTAACCACTACAATGAGCAGTTCTTC,CASSPSGTNHYNEQFF,TRBJ2-1,TRBV28,few,TRBD2
TGCGCCAGCAGCCCTACAGGATCCGCTAACTATGGCTACACCTTC,CASSPTGSANYGYTF,TRBJ1-2,TRBV5-1,few,.
TGTGCCAGCAATCCCAGTCGCCAGTTCCAGACCCAGTACTTC,CASNPSRQFQTQYF,TRBJ2-5,TRBV6-1,few,.
TGTGCCAGCAGCGCCACGGGGGGGGGTTTTGGCTACACCTTC,CASSATGGGFGYTF,TRBJ1-2,TRBV11-2,.,.
TGCGCCAGCAGCTTGGGCTCGTACTCATCAGATACGCAGTATTTT,CASSLGSYSSDTQYF,TRBJ2-3,TRBV5-1,many,.
TGTGCCAGCAGCTTATCTGGACAGGGTTGGACCGGGGAGCTGTTTTTT,CASSLSGQGWTGELFF,TRBJ2-2,TRBV7-8,few,TRBD1
TGCGCCAGCAGCTTGGCCGTAGTCGGGAACACCGGGGAGCTGTTTTTT,CASSLAVVGNTGELFF,TRBJ2-2,TRBV5-1,.,.
TGTGCCATCAGCAAGAGCAGGGGAGGAGGAAACACCATATATTTT,CAISKSRGGGNTIYF,TRBJ1-3,TRBV10-3,few,.
TGTGCCAGCAGCTTAGGGGGACTAGCGGGAAATGAGCAGTTCTTC,CASSLGGLAGNEQFF,TRBJ2-1,TRBV7-2,many,TRBD2
TGCAGTGCTAGAGGCAGGGACTTCCAAGAGACCCAGTACTTC,CSARGRDFQETQYF,TRBJ2-5,TRBV20-1,few,.
TGCAGTGCTAGTGTCGACTCTTTCCAAGAGACCCAGTACTTC,CSASVDSFQETQYF,TRBJ2-5,TRBV20-1,.,.
TGTGCCAGCAGTTCCGGACTAGCGGGAGATGAGCAGTTCTTC,CASSSGLAGDEQFF,TRBJ2-1,TRBV7-3,many,TRBD2
TGCGCCAGCAGCAATGACCCACTAGCGGGGGGGCGTGATACGCAGTATTTT,CASSNDPLAGGRDTQYF,TRBJ2-3,TRBV5-1,few,TRBD2
TGTGCCACCTGCCAAATAAGGAGCGGGGGGGCCCTAAAGACCCAGTACTTC,CATCQIRSGGALKTQYF,TRBJ2-5,TRBV3-1,.,TRBD2
TGCGCCAGCAGCATCGGACAGGCCACTGAAGCTTTCTTT,CASSIGQATEAFF,TRBJ1-1,TRBV5-1,few,TRBD1
TGTGCCAGCAGCGCTTGGGGGGGGAGCTCCTACGAGCAGTACTTC,CASSAWGGSSYEQYF,TRBJ2-7,TRBV7-8,.,TRBD2
TGTGCCAGCAGCCTAGGGAGGCGGGGAGTCACAGATACGCAGTATTTT,CASSLGRRGVTDTQYF,TRBJ2-3,TRBV11-1,few,.
TGTGCCAGCAGCTTCTTCCAAGTGGGGGGCACTGAAGCTTTCTTT,CASSFFQVGGTEAFF,TRBJ1-1,TRBV7-9,few,.
TGCAGCGTCAGACAGGGCCAAGGTACCCAGTACTTC,CSVRQGQGTQYF,TRBJ2-5,TRBV29-1,.,TRBD1
TGCAGTGCTAGAGATGGTGACGGGGGGGCGCCCTACAATGAGCAGTTCTTC,CSARDGDGGAPYNEQFF,TRBJ2-1,TRBV20-1,.,TRBD2
TGCAGTGCGATAAGGACTAGCGGGAGCAATGAGCAGTTCTTC,CSAIRTSGSNEQFF,TRBJ2-1,TRBV20-1,.,TRBD2
TGTGCCACCAGCAGAGTTTATAGGATTCTCCCTGGGGAGCAGTTCTTC,CATSRVYRILPGEQFF,TRBJ2-1,TRBV15,few,.
TGTGCCAGCAGCGTAGGTGACAAAGAGACCCAGTACTTC,CASSVGDKETQYF,TRBJ2-5,TRBV9,.,.
TGTGCCAGCAGCAGAGGGACAGCTAATGAAAAACTGTTTTTT,CASSRGTANEKLFF,TRBJ1-4,TRBV7-6,.,TRBD1
TGTGCCAGCAGCCCCGGACAGGGACTACCTCGTGGGCAGTACTTC,CASSPGQGLPRGQYF,TRBJ2-7,TRBV5-8,few,.